These 18 T cell receptor beta chains share one sample of origin, sequenced in a study of blood T cells in healthy people across ages (dated by TCRdb to about 2015). The library was built by means of 5' RACE. The sequencing machine was an Illumina HiSeq 2500. A second PCR of about 6 to 11 cycles was performed with a sample-barcoded 5' primer and a J-beta primer mix. TCRdb applied fastp at Q25 and MiXCR to the public reads, then kept only in-frame beta chains. Each CDR3 protein gets just one entry, which takes the most common genes and DNA from the rows behind it. Counted in this sample were about 640,000 distinct CDR3 sequences; under 70% of them appeared once. The ten largest clonotypes hold roughly 34% of the sample. Sequenced material: blood. All receptors derive from a man in his 60s in good health.

This clonotype was seen a handful of times. CDR3 sequence (DNA): TGTGCCAGCAGCTCAGACGGACGGTCCTACGAGCAGTACTTC. It codes for CASSSDGRSYEQYF. This chain uses TRBV9 with TRBJ2-7; D not certain. V was pared by 4 bases and J by 1 base, with 12 bases between. The length of the CDR3 is 14 residues. CDR1 SGDLS and CDR2 YYNGEE come from the germline V gene.

The chain employs TRBV5-1 and TRBJ2-1; TRBD1 agrees at 8 bases. Germline V gene lookup returns CDR1 SGHRS and CDR2 YFSETQ. The ends lost 2 bases at V and 4 bases at J; junction bases unmatched: 11. CDR3 length: 17 residues. The DNA of the CDR3 is TGCGCCAGCAGCTTCGGTGGAGACAGGGGTCTGTACAATGAGCAGTTCTTC. Translated: CASSFGGDRGLYNEQFF. The variable domain in full, completed from reference TRBV5-1 and TRBJ2-1, reads KAGVTQTPRYLIKTRGQQVTLSCSPISGHRSVSWYQQTPGQGLQFLFEYFSETQRNKGNFPGRFSGRQFSNSRSEMNVSTLELGDSALYLCASSFGGDRGLYNEQFFGPGTRLTVL.

This clonotype was counted once. A much larger clone lies a single base off, so this may be a read error. The chain combines TRBV28 with TRBJ1-2; D perhaps matches TRBD1 (5 bases). This CDR3 is 12 amino acids long. V lost 4 bases to trimming and J lost 8 bases, with 11 bases between them. CDR1 and CDR2 (germline): MDHEN, SYDVKM. CDR3 in amino acids: CASSSGLGGYTF. The DNA of the CDR3 is TGTGCCAGCAGTTCGGGACTGGGAGGCTACACCTTC.

This chain uses TRBV29-1 with TRBJ2-5; possibly TRBD1 for D (5 bases). This CDR3 is built from 12 residues. Germline lookup yields CDR1 SQVTM and CDR2 ANQGSEA. The ends were cut back, 2 bases at V and 4 bases at J, with 8 bases in the middle. CDR3 sequence (DNA): TGCAGCGTTGAAAAGGGGCCAGAGACCCAGTACTTC. Translated, it gives CSVEKGPETQYF. Together with reference TRBV29-1 and TRBJ2-5, the CDR3 gives the full variable domain: SAVISQKPSRDICQRGTSLTIQCQVDSQVTMMFWYRQQPGQSLTLIATANQGSEATYESGFVIDKFPISRPNLTFSTLTVSNMSPEDSSIYLCSVEKGPETQYFGPGTRLLVL.

The CDR3 nucleotides read TGCAGTGCTTACAGGGACGTGAGCGGCTACACCTTC. It codes for CSAYRDVSGYTF. This rearrangement joins TRBV20-1 to TRBJ1-2; D perhaps matches TRBD1 (6 bases). The CDR3 is 12 amino acids. Trimming stripped 5 bases from V and 8 bases from J, with 15 bases between. Germline CDR1 is DFQATT and CDR2 is SNEGSKA (reference sequence).

The V call is TRBV4-1, the J call TRBJ2-3; D is possibly TRBD1 (6 bases). CDR3 length: 15 amino acids. Germline lookup yields CDR1 MGHRA and CDR2 YSYEKL. V dropped 1 base and J dropped 5 bases, with 13 bases sitting between them. CDR3 nucleotide sequence: TGCGCCAGCAGCCAAGCGGGCGAGGGGGAAGATACGCAGTATTTT. Amino acid sequence: CASSQAGEGEDTQYF.

This chain links TRBV10-1 with TRBJ2-1; a possible D gene is TRBD1 (5 bases). The CDR3 runs 12 residues. Germline-derived CDR1 and CDR2 are WNHNN and SYGVQD (reference sequence). Trimming pared 0 bases from V and 13 bases from J, leaving 10 bases between. In DNA, the CDR3 is TGCGCCAGCAGTGAGTCGACCGGACACCAGTTCTTC. Protein: CASSESTGHQFF.

This clonotype was detected once. The rearrangement joins TRBV20-1 to TRBJ2-1; possible D gene TRBD2, 6 bases. This CDR3 is built from 14 residues. Germline CDR1 DFQATT, CDR2 SNEGSKA (reference sequence). V lost 0 bases and J lost 4, with 10 bases in between. CDR3 nucleotide sequence: TGCAGTGCTAGAGATGGGGAGGTGTACAATGAGCAGTTCTTC. Residues: CSARDGEVYNEQFF.

The genes are TRBV29-1 and TRBJ2-4, with D possibly matching TRBD2 (5 bases). The J call is uncertain, as TRBJ2-5 better fits the DNA end. CDR3 length: 11 amino acids. Looked up from germline, CDR1 is SQVTM and CDR2 is ANQGSEA. The CDR3 here is CSVGDQETQYF. CDR3 coding DNA: TGCAGCGTCGGGGACCAAGAGACCCAGTACTTC.

The gene calls are TRBV29-1 and TRBJ2-5; 8 bases agree with TRBD2. The length of the CDR3 is 14 residues. The junction had 7 bases not matched to a gene; V was cut back by 2 bases and J by 5 bases. Germline V gene lookup returns CDR1 SQVTM and CDR2 ANQGSEA. Here the CDR3 DNA reads TGCAGCGTTGAACCGCGGGGGGATTTGGAGACCCAGTACTTC. Residues: CSVEPRGDLETQYF.

The V gene is TRBV29-1, the J gene TRBJ2-1; 8 bases line up with TRBD2. Germline CDR1 reads SQVTM; CDR2 reads ANQGSEA. The CDR3 length is 12 residues. V gave up 6 bases and J gave up 8 bases; unmatched junction bases: 6. CDR3 DNA sequence: TGCAGCGTAGCCAGCGGGAGTCATGAGCAGTTCTTC. Residues: CSVASGSHEQFF.

The rearrangement joins TRBV20-1 to TRBJ2-7, with 11 bases fitting TRBD1. CDR1 and CDR2 from the germline V gene are DFQATT and SNEGSKA (reference sequence). The CDR3 is made up of 15 amino acids. V dropped 3 bases and J dropped 7; count of bases not matched to a gene: 11. The CDR3 DNA sequence: TGCAGTGCTAGCCTGGGGGGACAGGGGGTTCGAGAGCAGTACTTC. The encoded protein is CSASLGGQGVREQYF.

The rearrangement uses TRBV12-3 or TRBV12-4 and TRBJ2-1, with D perhaps TRBD1 (6 bases). The CDR3 covers 14 residues. V lost 1 base, J lost 8 bases, and 12 bases lay in between. The CDR3 spells CASSLDTGSDEQFF. DNA for the CDR3: TGTGCCAGCAGTTTAGACACAGGGTCGGATGAGCAGTTCTTC.

The chain uses TRBV7-9 and TRBJ1-2; D is possibly TRBD1 (5 bases). The V gene lost 5 bases and the J gene lost 4 bases, with 8 bases spanning the gap. The CDR3 has 12 residues. Germline V gene lookup returns CDR1 SEHNR and CDR2 FQNEAQ (reference sequence). The DNA for the CDR3 is TGTGCCAGCAGCATTGACAGCTATGGCTACACCTTC. Its protein is CASSIDSYGYTF.

This clonotype was seen a handful of times. This sequence joins TRBV12-3 or TRBV12-4 and TRBJ1-2; 8 nucleotides line up with TRBD1. CDR3 length: 16 residues. V lost 7 bases and J lost 1; bases outside the gene matches: 11. The CDR3 sequence is CASTLTGVILNYGYTF. The CDR3 bases are TGTGCCAGCACCCTGACAGGGGTGATACTTAACTATGGCTACACCTTC.

The chain recombines TRBV11-2 with TRBJ2-5; D not resolved. Germline V gene lookup returns CDR1 SGHAT and CDR2 FQNNGV. CDR3 size: 15 residues. The V end lost 1 base, the J end lost 6 bases, and 15 bases lay between the germline ends. The CDR3, as DNA: TGTGCCAGCAGCTTAGTCTTTGCTGGGTTGCAGACCCAGTACTTC. Translation gives CASSLVFAGLQTQYF.

The table lists this clonotype with a few counts. The CDR3 coding sequence is TGCGCCAGCAGCCAACGCCAGGGCGGGGGTAGCACAGATACGCAGTATTTT. Encoded protein: CASSQRQGGGSTDTQYF. The chain joins TRBV4-1 to TRBJ2-3; 7 positions agree with TRBD2. The CDR3 loop spans 17 amino acids. The germline CDR1 and CDR2 sequences are MGHRA and YSYEKL. With 2 bases clipped from V and 0 bases from J, the junction kept 8 bases outside the gene matches.

The rearrangement links TRBV3-1 to TRBJ2-1; perhaps TRBD1 as D (5 bases). The V and J ends lost 4 bases and 5 bases respectively, with 15 bases between them. The germline gives CDR1 LGHDT, CDR2 YNNKEL (reference sequence). The CDR3 runs to 15 residues. CDR3 coding DNA: TGTGCCAGCAGCCCCAGGGTGGCAGGTAACAATGAGCAGTTCTTC. Amino acid sequence: CASSPRVAGNNEQFF.